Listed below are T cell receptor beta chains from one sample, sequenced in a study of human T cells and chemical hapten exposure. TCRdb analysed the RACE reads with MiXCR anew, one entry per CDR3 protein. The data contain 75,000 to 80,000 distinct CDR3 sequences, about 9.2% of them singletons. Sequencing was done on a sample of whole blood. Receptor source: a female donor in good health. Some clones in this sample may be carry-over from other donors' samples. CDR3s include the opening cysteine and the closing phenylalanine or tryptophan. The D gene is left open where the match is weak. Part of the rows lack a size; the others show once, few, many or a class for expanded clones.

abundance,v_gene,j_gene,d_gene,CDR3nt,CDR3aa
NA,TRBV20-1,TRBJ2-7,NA,TGCAGTGCCGCAGATTGCGAGCAGTACTTC,CSAADCEQYF
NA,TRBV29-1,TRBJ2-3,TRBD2,TGCAGCGTTGAAAGCGGGGACTTCACAGATACGCAGTATTTT,CSVESGDFTDTQYF
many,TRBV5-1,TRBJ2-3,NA,TGCGCCAGCAGCTTTAGGACGGGCACAGATACGCAGTATTTT,CASSFRTGTDTQYF
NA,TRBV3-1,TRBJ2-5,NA,TGTGCCAGCAGCTCATTCGGAGTCGCGCAAGAGACCCAGTACTTC,CASSSFGVAQETQYF
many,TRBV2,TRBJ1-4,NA,TGTGCCAGCAGTAGCGGAACTAATGAAAAACTGTTTTTT,CASSSGTNEKLFF
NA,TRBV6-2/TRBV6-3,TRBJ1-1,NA,TGTGCCAGCAGCCTGGCCACTGAAGCTTTCTTT,CASSLATEAFF
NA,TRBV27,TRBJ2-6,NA,TGTGCCAGCAGTTTATATGGGGAGTCTGGGGCCAACGTCCTGACTTTC,CASSLYGESGANVLTF
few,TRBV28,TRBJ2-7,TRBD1,TGTGCCAGCAGCGACAGGGCAGAGGGCGAGCAGTACTTC,CASSDRAEGEQYF
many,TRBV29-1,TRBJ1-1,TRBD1,TGCAGCGTTTTGGGGACCGGGACAGCTTACACTGAAGCTTTCTTT,CSVLGTGTAYTEAFF
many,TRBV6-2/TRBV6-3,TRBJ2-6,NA,TGTGCGAGCTCTGGGGCCAACGTCCTGACTTTC,CASSGANVLTF
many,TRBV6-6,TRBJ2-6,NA,TGTGCCAGCAGTTACGGTCAGAATCCTGGGGCCAACGTCCTGACTTTC,CASSYGQNPGANVLTF
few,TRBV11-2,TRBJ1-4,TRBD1,TGTGCCAGCAGCCGAGACAGGGGGCGCTGGGAAAAACTGTTTTTT,CASSRDRGRWEKLFF
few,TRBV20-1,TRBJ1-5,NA,TGCAGTGCTAGTGGCATGAATCAGCCCCAGCATTTT,CSASGMNQPQHF
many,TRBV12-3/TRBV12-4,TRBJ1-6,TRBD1,TGTGCCAGCAGTGGACGACAGGGCCATAATTCACCCCTCCACTTT,CASSGRQGHNSPLHF
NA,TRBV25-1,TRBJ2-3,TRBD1,TGTGCCAGCAGTGTCAAGGGGGCGACGGCAGATACGCAGTATTTT,CASSVKGATADTQYF
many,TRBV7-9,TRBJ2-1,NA,TGTGCCAGCATGGGCAATGAGCAGTTCTTC,CASMGNEQFF
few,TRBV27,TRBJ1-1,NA,TGTGCCAGCAGTTTCGTAAGCGTAAAGGGTTACACTGAAGCTTTCTTT,CASSFVSVKGYTEAFF
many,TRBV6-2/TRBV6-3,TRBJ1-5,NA,TGTGCCAGCAGTTACGCTAGCTATCAGCCCCAGCATTTT,CASSYASYQPQHF
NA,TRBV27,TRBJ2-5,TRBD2,TGTGCCAGCAGTAAGGGACTAGCGCCGGAGTACCAAGAGACCCAGTACTTC,CASSKGLAPEYQETQYF
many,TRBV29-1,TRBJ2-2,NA,TGCAGCGGAGTCACAGGGGAGGGGGCCGGGGAGCTGTTTTTT,CSGVTGEGAGELFF
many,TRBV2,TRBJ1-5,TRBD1,TGTGCCAGCAGTGAAGACAGGGGCCGGCGTTATCAGCCCCAGCATTTT,CASSEDRGRRYQPQHF
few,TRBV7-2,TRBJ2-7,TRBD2,TGTGCCAGCAGCTTACCGACTCGACTAGCGGGGGGGCAAAACTCCTACGAGCAGTACTTC,CASSLPTRLAGGQNSYEQYF
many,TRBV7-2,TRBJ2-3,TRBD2,TGTGCCAGCTCTACCGCACTAGCGGGGGGGTCAGATACGCAGTATTTT,CASSTALAGGSDTQYF
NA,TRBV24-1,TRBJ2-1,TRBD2,TGTGCCACCAGTGATTATCCTTGGGCGGGGGGCTCCTACAATGAGCAGTTCTTC,CATSDYPWAGGSYNEQFF
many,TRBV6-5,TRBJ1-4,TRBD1,TGTGCCAGCAGTCGACAGGGGGTCGGTGAAAAACTGTTTTTT,CASSRQGVGEKLFF
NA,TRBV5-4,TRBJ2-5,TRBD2,TGTGCCAGCAGCCCGAGCGGGGGGGCCTTAGAGACCCAGTACTTC,CASSPSGGALETQYF
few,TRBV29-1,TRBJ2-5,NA,TGCAGCGTTCCCCGAGGGAGCCAAGAGACCCAGTACTTC,CSVPRGSQETQYF
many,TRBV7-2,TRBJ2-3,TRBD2,TGTGCCAGCAGCTCCAAGGGGGGGACTAGCGGGGGAAACACAGATACGCAGTATTTT,CASSSKGGTSGGNTDTQYF
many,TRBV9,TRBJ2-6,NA,TGTGCCAGCAGTCTGTTATACTCTGGGGCCAACGTCCTGACTTTC,CASSLLYSGANVLTF
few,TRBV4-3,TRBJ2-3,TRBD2,TGCGCCAGCAGTCGTTCCGGGACTAGCAGCACAGATACGCAGTATTTT,CASSRSGTSSTDTQYF
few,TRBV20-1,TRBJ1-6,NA,TGCAGTGCTAGAGAGGAAGGGGAGTTTAATTCACCCCTCCACTTT,CSAREEGEFNSPLHF